This T cell receptor beta chain originates from a study of CD8+CD57+ T cells in acquired aplastic anemia. As for the study in general: On average, sorted CD4+ and CD8+ cells gave approximately 3.1 ug of DNA. Whole-study findings and limits: Significant differences in CD8+ Simpson's diversity were not observed between patients and controls. Roughly 31 CD8+ CDR3 sequences occurred in both the patients and the controls.

V trimming: 3 bases; J trimming: 5 bases; junction bases outside the gene matches: 4. The CDR3 has 14 amino acids. Germline V gene sequence: CDR1 MNHNS, CDR2 SASEGT. This clonotype was recorded at least ten times. Antigen: not known. TCR beta VDJ and CDR3 were profiled, and genomic DNA was the template. One entry per CDR3 protein, called by TCRdb with MiXCR from the reads. The table records about 160,000 distinct CDR3 sequences, roughly 48% of them present only once. The patients chosen for sequencing had shown expansion of CD8+CD57+ cells (detected by flow cytometry). All participating patients were living with severe acquired aplastic anemia.

This TCR came from a human donor with aplastic anemia. The sequencing input was sorted CD4+, CD8+, or CD8+CD57+ T cells (not recorded which) from PBMCs. The rearrangement links TRBV6-1 to TRBJ2-5, with 9 bases identical to TRBD2. In DNA, the CDR3 is TGTGCCAGCAGTGAGCGGGGGGGTCGTGAGACCCAGTACTTC. Its translation: CASSERGGRETQYF.